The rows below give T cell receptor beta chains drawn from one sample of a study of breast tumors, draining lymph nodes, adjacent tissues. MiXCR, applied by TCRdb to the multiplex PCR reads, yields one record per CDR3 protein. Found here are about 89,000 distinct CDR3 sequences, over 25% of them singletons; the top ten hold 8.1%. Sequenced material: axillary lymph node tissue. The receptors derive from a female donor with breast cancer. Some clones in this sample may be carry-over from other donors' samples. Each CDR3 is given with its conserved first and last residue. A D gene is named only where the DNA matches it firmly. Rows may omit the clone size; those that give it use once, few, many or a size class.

CASSLRGRRNIQYF TGTGCCAGCTCCTTACGGGGGCGGCGAAACATTCAGTACTTC NA NA TRBJ2-4 TRBV28
CASSQISGKRYNEQFF TGCGCCAGCAGCCAAATCAGCGGGAAGAGGTACAATGAGCAGTTCTTC TRBD2 many TRBJ2-1 TRBV4-1
CASGSLAGDRNEQFF TGTGCCAGCGGCTCCCTAGCGGGAGACCGCAATGAGCAGTTCTTC TRBD2 NA TRBJ2-1 TRBV7-3
CASSLDVGGYEQYF TGTGCCAGCAGCTTAGACGTAGGCGGCTACGAGCAGTACTTC NA many TRBJ2-7 TRBV3-1
CASTSMGQLQETQYF TGTGCCAGCACCTCAATGGGACAGCTACAAGAGACCCAGTACTTC TRBD1 NA TRBJ2-5 TRBV2
CASSSSGNTTYF TGCGCCAGCAGCAGTTCGGGAAACACCACATATTTT NA NA TRBJ1-3 TRBV5-1
CASNYEPGQGTLVNAEAFF TGTGCCAGCAATTATGAGCCGGGACAGGGGACCTTAGTCAACGCTGAAGCTTTCTTT TRBD1 NA TRBJ1-1 TRBV6-2/TRBV6-3
CASSIWGTSNEQFF TGTGCCAGTAGTATTTGGGGTACGAGCAATGAGCAGTTCTTC NA NA TRBJ2-1 TRBV19
CASSISSGGHNEQFF TGTGCCAGTAGTATTTCGTCGGGCGGCCACAATGAGCAGTTCTTC NA many TRBJ2-1 TRBV19
CASSDQGVNEKLFF TGTGCCAGCAGTGATCAGGGTGTCAATGAAAAACTGTTTTTT NA NA TRBJ1-4 TRBV6-1
CASSFGTSGINEQFF TGCGCCAGCAGCTTTGGGACTAGCGGGATCAATGAGCAGTTCTTC TRBD2 NA TRBJ2-1 TRBV4-3
CASSENRVENSPLYF TGTGCCAGCAGTGAGAATAGGGTCGAAAATTCGCCCCTCTACTTT NA NA TRBJ1-6 TRBV2
CASSQPGGDTQYF TGCGCCAGCAGCCAGCCTGGGGGCGATACGCAGTATTTT NA few TRBJ2-3 TRBV4-1
CAWSVGGGGRPQHF TGTGCCTGGAGTGTAGGGGGGGGCGGGAGGCCCCAGCATTTT NA many TRBJ1-5 TRBV30
CSASSVGGNSNQPQHF TGCAGTGCCAGCAGCGTAGGGGGGAATAGCAATCAGCCCCAGCATTTT NA once TRBJ1-5 TRBV20-1
CASSASTGELFF TGTGCCAGCAGCGCCTCCACCGGGGAGCTGTTTTTT NA many TRBJ2-2 TRBV9
CASSLGGTTEAFF TGCGCCAGCAGCCTCGGAGGAACCACTGAAGCTTTCTTT NA NA TRBJ1-1 TRBV5-1
CATSRARSGTTTF TGTGCCACCAGCAGAGCCCGTTCCGGGACTACGACATTC TRBD2 many TRBJ2-7 TRBV15
CASSTLGQPQHF TGTGCCAGCAGCACTCTGGGTCAGCCCCAGCATTTT NA many TRBJ1-5 TRBV5-6
CASTRGNSPLHF TGTGCCAGCACCAGGGGGAATTCACCCCTCCACTTT TRBD1 NA TRBJ1-6 TRBV9
CASSVGTVAGNTTYF TGCGCCAGCAGCGTAGGGACAGTTGCTGGAAACACCACATATTTT TRBD1 NA TRBJ1-3 TRBV9
CASCAVNQPQHF TGTGCCAGCTGCGCGGTGAATCAGCCCCAGCATTTT NA NA TRBJ1-5 TRBV19
CASSTTTKLAEAFF TGTGCCAGCAGCACTACGACCAAGCTAGCTGAAGCTTTCTTT NA few TRBJ1-1 TRBV11-2
CSAGDVSFSTGNTIYF TGCAGTGCTGGAGATGTCTCGTTCTCGACTGGAAACACCATATATTTT NA NA TRBJ1-3 TRBV20-1
CASSISQGLEAFF TGTGCCAGTAGTATTTCACAGGGGCTTGAAGCTTTCTTT TRBD1 few TRBJ1-1 TRBV19
CASSSGAGGGETQYF TGTGCCAGCAGCTCCGGGGCAGGAGGGGGGGAGACCCAGTACTTC NA NA TRBJ2-5 TRBV7-9
CASRPGGRSYEQYF TGTGCCAGCAGGCCAGGGGGGCGATCCTACGAGCAGTACTTC NA many TRBJ2-7 TRBV12-3/TRBV12-4
CARLRDRVGQETQYF TGTGCCAGACTCCGGGACAGGGTCGGACAAGAGACCCAGTACTTC TRBD1 many TRBJ2-5 TRBV6-1
CASSLAGTGVYNGYTF TGTGCCAGCAGCTTAGCCGGGACAGGGGTCTACAATGGCTACACCTTC TRBD1 once TRBJ1-2 TRBV7-2
CASSRSAGAPKFF TGTGCCAGCAGTAGGTCTGCGGGAGCCCCGAAGTTCTTC TRBD2 NA TRBJ2-1 TRBV6-2/TRBV6-3
CVSSSIGGPGEKRFF TGTGTCAGCAGCTCAATAGGGGGGCCGGGTGAAAAACGGTTTTTT NA NA TRBJ1-4 TRBV9
CASSLVRAVKTQYF TGTGCCAGCAGCTTAGTTAGGGCAGTTAAGACCCAGTACTTC NA many TRBJ2-5 TRBV11-3